Described below is a single T cell receptor (beta chain) sequence and its context. This record comes from a study of blood T cell repertoires in COVID-19. This CDR3 is built from 15 residues. Trimming removed 5 bases from V and 3 bases from J, with 13 bases in between. Germline V CDR1 and CDR2: MNHEY, SMNVEV (reference sequence). Repertoires were generated with immunoSEQ multiplex PCR, while TCRdb's copy carries only in-frame clones and drops some. The sample lists fewer than 400,000 clones, around nine tenths seen once, with about 5% in the top ten. The receptor was isolated from a man aged 30-40 years who had recovered from COVID-19. Sequences were obtained from PBMCs or T cells enriched from blood (not recorded which). The chain joins TRBV27 to TRBJ2-2; tentatively, D is TRBD1 (6 bases). CDR3 residues: CASSPGDHYTGELFF. CDR3 DNA sequence: TGTGCCAGCAGTCCAGGGGACCACTACACCGGGGAGCTGTTTTTT.